This TCR beta chain was identified during a study of blood T cell repertoires in COVID-19. Per the germline V gene, CDR1 is LGHDT and CDR2 is YNNKEL (reference sequence). The CDR3 is 15 amino acids. Losses at the gene ends were 4 bases for V and 0 bases for J; bases not matched to a gene: 5. The repertoire was sequenced with immunoSEQ multiplex PCR; TCRdb's copy has only in-frame clones and lacks some. Here the sample spans fewer than 250,000 clones, around 90% being singletons. This sequence was found in a human donor in a cohort sampled during active COVID-19. The chain has TRBV3-1 (or the pseudogene TRBV3-2) and TRBJ1-2; 7 bases agree with TRBD1. The specimen was peripheral blood. CDR3 amino acids: CASSPGDSANYGYTF. As DNA, the CDR3 is TGTGCCAGCAGCCCAGGGGACAGCGCTAACTATGGCTACACCTTC.